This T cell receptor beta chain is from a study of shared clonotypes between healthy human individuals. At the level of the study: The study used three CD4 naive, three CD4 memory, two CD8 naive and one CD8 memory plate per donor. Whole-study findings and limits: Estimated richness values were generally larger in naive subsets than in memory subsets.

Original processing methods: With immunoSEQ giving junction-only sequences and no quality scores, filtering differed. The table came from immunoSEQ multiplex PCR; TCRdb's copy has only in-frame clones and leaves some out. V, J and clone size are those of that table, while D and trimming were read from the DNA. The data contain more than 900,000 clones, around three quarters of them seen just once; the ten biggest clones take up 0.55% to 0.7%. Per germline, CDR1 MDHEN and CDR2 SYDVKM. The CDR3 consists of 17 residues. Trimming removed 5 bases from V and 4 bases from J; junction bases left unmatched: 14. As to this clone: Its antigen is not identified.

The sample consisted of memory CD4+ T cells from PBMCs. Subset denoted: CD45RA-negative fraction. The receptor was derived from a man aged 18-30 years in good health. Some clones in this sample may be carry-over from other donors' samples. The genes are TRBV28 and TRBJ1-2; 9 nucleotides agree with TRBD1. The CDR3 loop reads CASSPTGTGKNGYGYTF. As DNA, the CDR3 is TGTGCCAGCAGTCCGACCGGGACAGGGAAGAACGGCTATGGCTACACCTTC.